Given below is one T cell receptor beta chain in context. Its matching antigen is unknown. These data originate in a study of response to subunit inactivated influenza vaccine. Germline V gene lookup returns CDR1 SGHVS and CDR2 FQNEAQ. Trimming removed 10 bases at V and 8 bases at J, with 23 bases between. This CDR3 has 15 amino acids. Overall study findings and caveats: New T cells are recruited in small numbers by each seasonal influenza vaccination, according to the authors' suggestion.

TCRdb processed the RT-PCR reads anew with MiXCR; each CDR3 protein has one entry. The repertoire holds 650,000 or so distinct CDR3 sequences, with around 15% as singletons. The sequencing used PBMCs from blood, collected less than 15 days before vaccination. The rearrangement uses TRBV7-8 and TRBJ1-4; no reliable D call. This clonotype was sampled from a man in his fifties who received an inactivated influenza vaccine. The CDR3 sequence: CANNTLVGEKEKLFF. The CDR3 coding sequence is TGTGCCAATAATACCCTTGTGGGTGAGAAGGAAAAACTGTTTTTT.